The present entry profiles one T cell receptor beta chain with its context. The data were taken from a study of blood T cell repertoires in COVID-19. Looking at the study overall: The samples span acute and convalescent COVID-19 from the United States, Italy and Spain. PBMCs, B-cell-depleted T cells, or T cells were the source of the cDNA or gDNA that made up the material.

The junction had 1 base not matched to a gene; V was cut back by 8 bases and J by 1 base. CDR3 length equals 13 residues. CDR1 and CDR2 from the germline V gene are LNHDA and SQIVND (reference sequence). Source study methods: The authors estimated nucleated cell counts from reference gene primer amplification. Assay used: immunoSEQ multiplex PCR; TCRdb lists only in-frame clones, some missing. D and trimming come from the DNA, and the V and J calls and clone size come from that table. The sample has approximately 100,000 clones; 70% to 90% are singletons. Sequencing used peripheral blood. V is TRBV19 and J is TRBJ2-5; 10 positions agree with TRBD2. The receptor's source is a man aged 50 to 59 in a cohort sampled during active COVID-19. The CDR3 nucleotides are TGTGCCAGTCGGACTAGCGGCCAAGAGACCCAGTACTTC. Residues: CASRTSGQETQYF.